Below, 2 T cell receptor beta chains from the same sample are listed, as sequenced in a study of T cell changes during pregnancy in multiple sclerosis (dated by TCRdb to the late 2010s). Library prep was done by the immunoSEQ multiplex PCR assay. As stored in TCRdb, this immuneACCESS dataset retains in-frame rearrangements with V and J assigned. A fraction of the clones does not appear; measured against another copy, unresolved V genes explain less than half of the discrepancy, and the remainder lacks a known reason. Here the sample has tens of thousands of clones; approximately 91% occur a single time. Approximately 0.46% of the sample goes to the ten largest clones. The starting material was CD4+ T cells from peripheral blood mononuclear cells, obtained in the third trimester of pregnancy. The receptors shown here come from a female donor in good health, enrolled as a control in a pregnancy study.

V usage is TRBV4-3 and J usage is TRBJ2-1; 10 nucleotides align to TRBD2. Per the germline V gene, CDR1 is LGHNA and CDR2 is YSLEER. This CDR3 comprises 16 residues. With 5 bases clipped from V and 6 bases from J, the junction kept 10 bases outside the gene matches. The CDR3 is CASSAAGSGRANEQFF. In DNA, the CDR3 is TGCGCCAGCAGCGCGGCGGGAAGCGGGAGGGCCAATGAGCAGTTCTTC.

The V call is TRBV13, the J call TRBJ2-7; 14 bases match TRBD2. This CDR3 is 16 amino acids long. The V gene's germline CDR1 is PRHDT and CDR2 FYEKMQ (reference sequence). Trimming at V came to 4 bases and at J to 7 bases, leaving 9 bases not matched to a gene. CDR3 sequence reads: CASSSPTSGRAGEQYF. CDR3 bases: TGTGCCAGCAGCTCTCCGACTAGCGGGAGGGCGGGGGAGCAGTACTTC.